This T cell receptor beta chain was sequenced during a study of blood T cell repertoires in COVID-19. Authors' analysis steps: Scientists estimated how many nucleated cells there were by amplifying reference gene primers. TCRdb's table, derived via immunoSEQ multiplex PCR, lists solely in-frame clones and lacks some. V, J and clone size were drawn from that table, and D and trimming were deduced from the DNA. The data hold 150,000 to 180,000 clones, with 75% to 85% observed a single time. The CDR3 loop spans 16 amino acids. With V trimmed by 9 bases and J by 6 bases, 13 bases remained unmatched. The germline V gene has CDR1 LNHNV and CDR2 YYDKDF (reference sequence).

V usage is TRBV15 and J usage is TRBJ1-5; 11 nucleotides match TRBD1. The origin of this receptor is a man in his 60s with acute or convalescent COVID-19. Source material: peripheral blood. The CDR3 spells CATGQGVPRTSQPQHF. CDR3 nucleotides: TGTGCCACGGGACAGGGGGTGCCTCGGACCAGTCAGCCCCAGCATTTT.